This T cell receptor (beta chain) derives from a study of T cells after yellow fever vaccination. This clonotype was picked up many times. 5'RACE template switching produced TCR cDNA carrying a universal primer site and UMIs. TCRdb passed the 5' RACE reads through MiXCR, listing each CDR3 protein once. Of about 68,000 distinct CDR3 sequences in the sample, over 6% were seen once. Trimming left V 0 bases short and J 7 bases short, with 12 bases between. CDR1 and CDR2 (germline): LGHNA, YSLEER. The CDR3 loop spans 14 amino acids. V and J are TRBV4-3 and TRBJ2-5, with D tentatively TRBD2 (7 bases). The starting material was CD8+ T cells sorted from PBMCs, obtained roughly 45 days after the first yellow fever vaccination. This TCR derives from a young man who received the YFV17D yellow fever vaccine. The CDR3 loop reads CASSQEGGAGTQYF. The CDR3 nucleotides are TGCGCCAGCAGCCAAGAAGGGGGGGCTGGGACCCAGTACTTC.